The 5 T cell receptor beta chains listed next were all sequenced from one sample in a study of spatial heterogeneity in lung cancer. TCRdb reanalysed the 5' RACE reads using MiXCR and keeps one entry per CDR3 protein. The sample holds about 100,000 distinct CDR3 sequences, roughly a fifth seen once. The time point denotes: blood at routine non-recurrence follow-up after resection. The material sequenced was PBMCs, taken at follow-up. Source of these receptors: a male donor with early-stage non-small cell lung cancer.

J is TRBJ2-7 and V is TRBV29-1, with 8 bases lining up with TRBD1. Germline CDR1 SQVTM, CDR2 ANQGSEA. The CDR3 is 15 amino acids. CDR3 residues: CILLKARTGTYEQYF. CDR3 bases: TGCATCCTACTTAAGGCGAGGACAGGGACCTACGAGCAGTACTTC.

This chain links TRBV3-1 with TRBJ1-2; 9 nucleotides match TRBD1. The J segment lost 14 bases and the V segment lost 1 base, leaving 17 bases of the junction unmatched. The CDR3 runs to 16 residues. Germline CDR1 reads LGHDT; CDR2 reads YNNKEL (reference sequence). The CDR3 spells CASSQGSAPGQGSRTF. The CDR3 DNA is TGTGCCAGCAGCCAAGGATCTGCACCGGGACAGGGATCGAGGACCTTC.

This rearrangement joins TRBV5-1 to TRBJ2-7; 7 nucleotides line up with TRBD2. Germline V CDR1 and CDR2: SGHRS, YFSETQ. The CDR3 runs to 14 residues. V shed 4 bases, J shed 7 bases, and the junction held 11 bases outside the gene matches. The DNA for the CDR3 is TGCGCCAGCAGCACGTCCCGGGGAGGGCGGGAGCAGTACTTC. It yields the protein CASSTSRGGREQYF.

A few counts support this clonotype. The rearrangement links TRBV27 to TRBJ2-7; D is tentatively TRBD1 or TRBD2 (6 bases each). Trimming removed 5 bases from V and 6 bases from J, with 26 bases in between. CDR1 and CDR2 (germline): MNHEY, SMNVEV (reference sequence). The CDR3 is 17 amino acids. CDR3 in DNA: TGTGCCAGCAGTCTGGGCCCCGGGGGCAGAGACCTCACCGAGCAGTACTTC. Its protein product is CASSLGPGGRDLTEQYF.

The chain couples TRBV9 to TRBJ2-3; D uncertain. Germline loops: CDR1 SGDLS, CDR2 YYNGEE. The CDR3 consists of 13 residues. Trimming left V 3 bases short and J 2 bases short, with 7 bases between. Here the CDR3 reads CASSAPDTDTQYF. The CDR3 DNA follows: TGTGCCAGCAGCGCCCCAGACACAGATACGCAGTATTTT.